The 12 T cell receptor beta chains below all came from one sample that was sequenced in a study of OX40 agonist ivuxolimab in advanced cancers. The table came from immunoSEQ multiplex PCR; TCRdb's copy has only in-frame clones and leaves some out. The sample yields 99,000 or so clones, roughly four fifths seen once. Sequenced material: CD4+ or CD8+ T cells sorted from blood, taken in a trial of the OX40 agonist ivuxolimab. All receptors derive from an adult with an advanced solid tumor such as melanoma, head and neck, liver or kidney cancer.

The chain recombines TRBV29-1 with TRBJ2-3, with a possible D match to TRBD2 (7 bases). V was clipped by 6 bases and J by 1 base, with 17 bases between them. The CDR3 consists of 15 residues. Germline CDR1 SQVTM, CDR2 ANQGSEA. This CDR3 reads CSVGGGALGTDTQYF. The CDR3 nucleotides read TGCAGCGTGGGTGGGGGGGCTTTGGGCACAGATACGCAGTATTTT.

The chain recombines TRBV29-1 with TRBJ2-5; 12 nucleotides line up with TRBD2. The CDR3 consists of 16 residues. Germline assignment: CDR1 SQVTM and CDR2 ANQGSEA. After removal of 5 bases from V and 1 base from J, the junction contained 8 bases not matched to a gene. CDR3 nucleotides: TGCAGCGTTTACCTAGCGGGAGGGCACTTCCAAGAGACCCAGTACTTC. This codes for CSVYLAGGHFQETQYF.

The chain has TRBV6-7 and TRBJ1-5; D possibly corresponds to TRBD1 (6 bases). TRBV6-7 carries the ORF label, with uncertain function. The CDR3 runs to 17 residues. Between the trimmed V and J ends, which lost 0 bases and 0 bases, there was a span of 12 bases. The CDR3 region is CASSYSDRFYSNQPQHF. CDR3 DNA: TGTGCCAGCAGTTACTCGGACAGATTCTATAGCAATCAGCCCCAGCATTTT.

This rearrangement joins TRBV30 to TRBJ1-2, with D possibly TRBD1 on 5 matching bases. CDR1 is GTSNPN, CDR2 SVGIG, per germline (reference sequence). This CDR3 has 12 amino acids. Trimming stripped 5 bases from V and 8 bases from J, with 15 bases between. The CDR3 DNA follows: TGTGCCTGGGGGGGTCCCGGGCAAGGCTACACCTTC. Its protein product is CAWGGPGQGYTF.

This clone was detected only once. The genes are TRBV30 and TRBJ2-3; 11 bases match TRBD2. Germline CDR1 and CDR2: GTSNPN and SVGIG (reference sequence). Germline trimming cut 4 bases from V and 4 bases from J; bases unmatched to any gene: 7. The CDR3 consists of 15 residues. The CDR3 protein is CAWNKLAGVADTQYF. The CDR3 DNA sequence: TGTGCCTGGAATAAACTAGCGGGGGTGGCAGATACGCAGTATTTT.

This clone was detected a few times. V is TRBV16 and J is TRBJ2-7; D is unresolved. The CDR3 extends over 17 amino acids. Germline lookup yields CDR1 KGHSY and CDR2 FQNENV. Trimming stripped 0 bases from V and 6 bases from J, with 21 bases between. As DNA, the CDR3 is TGTGCCAGCAGCCAATCTATGGCAGGTCCAACCACCTGCGAGCAGTACTTC. Translating gives CASSQSMAGPTTCEQYF. Variable domain in full (rest from reference TRBV16 and TRBJ2-7): GEEVAQTPKHLVRGEGQKAKLYCAPIKGHSYVFWYQQVLKNEFKFLISFQNENVFDETGMPKERFSAKCLPNSPCSLEIQATKLEDSAVYFCASSQSMAGPTTCEQYFGPGTRLTVT.

The chain employs TRBV27 and TRBJ2-5; D may be TRBD2 (5 bases). V shed 1 base and J shed 5 bases, with 14 bases lying between them. CDR1 and CDR2 (germline): MNHEY, SMNVEV (reference sequence). The CDR3 consists of 15 residues. CDR3 DNA: TGTGCCAGCAGTTTATATAGAGGGCCCGGGGAGACCCAGTACTTC. It specifies CASSLYRGPGETQYF.

Of note for this clone: Different DNA sequences within this sample yield the same CDR3. The chain carries TRBV10-3 and TRBJ1-5, with D perhaps matching TRBD1 (6 bases). CDR1 is ENHRY and CDR2 is SYGVKD in the germline V gene. The CDR3 is made up of 14 amino acids. Between the trimmed V and J ends, which lost 6 bases and 4 bases, there was a span of 13 bases. Here the CDR3 DNA reads TGTGCCATCAGCGATGGGACACATAATCAGCCCCAGCATTTT. It codes for CAISDGTHNQPQHF.

Only one count was recorded for this clone. The chain links TRBV9 to TRBJ2-7; the match to TRBD1 covers 7 bases. The CDR3 consists of 13 residues. Germline CDR1 and CDR2: SGDLS and YYNGEE. J lost 2 bases, V lost 4 bases, and 3 bases had no gene match. CDR3 bases: TGTGCCAGCAGCCGACAGGGAACCTACGAGCAGTACTTC. The encoded protein is CASSRQGTYEQYF. The variable domain in full, with the rest retrieved from reference TRBV9 and TRBJ2-7, is DSGVTQTPKHLITATGQRVTLRCSPRSGDLSVYWYQQSLDQGLQFLIQYYNGEERAKGNILERFSAQQFPDLHSELNLSSLELGDSALYFCASSRQGTYEQYFGPGTRLTVT.

The V gene is TRBV19, the J gene TRBJ1-5, with TRBD1 matching 9 bases. Germline V gene lookup returns CDR1 LNHDA and CDR2 SQIVND (reference sequence). The CDR3 consists of 14 residues. V was clipped by 9 bases and J by 7 bases; unmatched bases: 10. The CDR3 region has the DNA TGTGCCAGCAACGGGGGACAGGGAGGGCAGCCCCAGCATTTT. This gives the protein CASNGGQGGQPQHF.

V and J are TRBV29-1 and TRBJ1-2, with D possibly being TRBD1 (6 bases). Trimming pared 3 bases from V and 2 bases from J, leaving 10 bases between. Germline CDR1 and CDR2: SQVTM and ANQGSEA. The length of the CDR3 is 13 residues. The CDR3 protein is CSVEWDKNYGYTF. The CDR3 DNA reads TGCAGCGTTGAGTGGGACAAAAACTATGGCTACACCTTC.

The V and J genes are TRBV29-1 and TRBJ2-2; the match to TRBD2 covers 8 bases. CDR1 SQVTM and CDR2 ANQGSEA come from the germline V gene. Trimming at V came to 4 bases and at J to 6 bases, leaving 7 bases not matched to a gene. The CDR3 consists of 14 residues. The CDR3 DNA reads TGCAGCGTTGGCATAGCGGGATGGCCCGGGGAGCTGTTTTTT. Translating it yields CSVGIAGWPGELFF.